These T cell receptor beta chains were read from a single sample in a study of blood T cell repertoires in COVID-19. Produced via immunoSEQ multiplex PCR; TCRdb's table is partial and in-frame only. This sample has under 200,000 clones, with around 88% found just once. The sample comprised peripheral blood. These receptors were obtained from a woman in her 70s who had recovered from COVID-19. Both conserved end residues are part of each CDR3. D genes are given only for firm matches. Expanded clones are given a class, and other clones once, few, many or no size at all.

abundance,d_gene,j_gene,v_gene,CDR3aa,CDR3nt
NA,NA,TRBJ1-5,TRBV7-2,CASSLVGAAPYSNQPQHF,TGTGCCAGCAGCTTAGTTGGTGCGGCTCCCTATAGCAATCAGCCCCAGCATTTT
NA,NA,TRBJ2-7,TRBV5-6,CASSLDRAYEQYF,TGTGCCAGCAGCTTGGACAGGGCCTACGAGCAGTACTTC
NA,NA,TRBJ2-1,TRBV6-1,CASSEGQGLYNEQFF,TGTGCCAGCAGTGAAGGTCAGGGCTTGTACAATGAGCAGTTCTTC
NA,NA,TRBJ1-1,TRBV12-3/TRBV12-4,CASSLGPRTEAFF,TGTGCCAGCAGCCTGGGGCCCAGGACTGAAGCTTTCTTT
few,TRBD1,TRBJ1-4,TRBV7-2,CASSQQGALGEKLFF,TGTGCCAGCAGCCAGCAGGGGGCGCTGGGTGAAAAACTGTTTTTT
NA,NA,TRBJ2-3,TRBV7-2,CASSLSGPSTDTQYF,TGTGCCAGCAGCCTTAGCGGTCCTAGCACAGATACGCAGTATTTT
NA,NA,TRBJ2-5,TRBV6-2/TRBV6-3,CASSPRGAGETQYF,TGTGCCAGCAGCCCCAGGGGGGCGGGAGAGACCCAGTACTTC
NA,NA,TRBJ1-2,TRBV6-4,CASSIDTGVDYGYTF,TGTGCCAGCAGTATCGACACGGGGGTTGACTATGGCTACACCTTC
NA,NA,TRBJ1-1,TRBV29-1,CSVVDSSGTEAFF,TGCAGCGTTGTGGACAGCAGTGGCACTGAAGCTTTCTTT
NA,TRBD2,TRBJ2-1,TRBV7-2,CASSRAGLLAGGGEQFF,TGTGCCAGCAGCCGGGCGGGGTTGCTAGCGGGAGGGGGTGAGCAGTTCTTC
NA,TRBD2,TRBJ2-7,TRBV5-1,CASSLGGTSGYEQYF,TGCGCCAGCAGCTTGGGGGGGACTAGCGGGTACGAGCAGTACTTC
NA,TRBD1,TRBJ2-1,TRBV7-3,CASSPGTGGEQFF,TGTGCCAGCAGCCCGGGGACAGGCGGTGAGCAGTTCTTC
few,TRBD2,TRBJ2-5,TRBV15,CATSRVRREGETQYF,TGTGCCACCAGCAGAGTCCGGCGGGAGGGAGAGACCCAGTACTTC
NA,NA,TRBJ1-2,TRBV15,CATSRAPNSLTFYGYTF,TGTGCCACCAGCAGAGCTCCTAACAGCCTAACCTTCTATGGCTACACCTTC
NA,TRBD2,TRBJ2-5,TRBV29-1,CSASGLADQETQYF,TGCAGCGCCTCGGGACTAGCGGACCAAGAGACCCAGTACTTC